This T cell receptor beta chain originates from a study of CD8+CD57+ T cells in acquired aplastic anemia. Patients included in sequencing had previously demonstrated CD8+CD57+ cell expansion by flow cytometry. TCR beta VDJ combinations and CDR3 sequences were profiled from genomic DNA. TCRdb re-called the reads with MiXCR, one entry per CDR3 protein. Among about 160,000 distinct CDR3 sequences listed, around half were seen once. This CDR3 has 14 residues. Trimming stripped 5 bases from V and 4 bases from J, with 15 bases between. Germline values: CDR1 LNHNV, CDR2 YYDKDF (reference sequence). The sequence derives from a human donor with aplastic anemia. This sequence joins TRBV15 and TRBJ2-7; D not resolved. Sequencing used sorted CD4+, CD8+, or CD8+CD57+ T cells (not recorded which) from PBMCs. The CDR3 protein is CATSGRGTSYEQYF. As DNA, the CDR3 is TGTGCCACCAGCGGCCGAGGCACATCATACGAGCAGTACTTC.